The rows below give T cell receptor beta chains drawn from one sample of a study of T-cell reconstitution after alpha-beta-depleted transplantation in children. TCRdb independently ran MiXCR on the PCR reads; one entry per CDR3 protein. Of 600,000 or so distinct CDR3 sequences listed, 23% were seen once; the top ten hold about 14%. Specimen: PBMCs, mostly from graft donor cells, collected 360 days after TCRalphabeta/CD19-depleted stem cell transplant. These receptors all come from a boy under three years old who had a stem cell transplant for acute myeloid leukemia, so the T cells may come from the graft donor. Each CDR3 is given with its conserved first and last residue. Fields, in order: CDR3 DNA, CDR3 protein, V gene, J gene, D gene, CDR3 length, clone size. A D gene is named only where the DNA matches it firmly. Size is omitted from some rows. Given values are once, few, many or a class for expanded clones.

cdr3_nt: TGCGCCAGCAGCCAAGATTGGGCAGGGTATAGGGATGAGCAGTTCTTC
cdr3_aa: CASSQDWAGYRDEQFF
v_call: TRBV4-3
j_call: TRBJ2-1
d_call: -
cdr3_length: 16
clone_size: few

cdr3_nt: TGCAGTGCTAGGCTCCCCGCGACCACAGGAACCGGGGAGCTGTTTTTT
cdr3_aa: CSARLPATTGTGELFF
v_call: TRBV20-1
j_call: TRBJ2-2
d_call: -
cdr3_length: 16
clone_size: -

cdr3_nt: TGTGCCAGCAGTTCCCGTGACGGCTATAGCAATCAGCCCCAGCATTTT
cdr3_aa: CASSSRDGYSNQPQHF
v_call: TRBV28
j_call: TRBJ1-5
d_call: -
cdr3_length: 16
clone_size: -

cdr3_nt: TGCAGTGCCCTGGTCCCAGGCACCGGGGAGCTGTTTTTT
cdr3_aa: CSALVPGTGELFF
v_call: TRBV20-1
j_call: TRBJ2-2
d_call: -
cdr3_length: 13
clone_size: few

cdr3_nt: TGCAGTGCTAGATCGCTAGCGGGGTCCTACAATGAGCAGTTCTTC
cdr3_aa: CSARSLAGSYNEQFF
v_call: TRBV20-1
j_call: TRBJ2-1
d_call: TRBD2
cdr3_length: 15
clone_size: -

cdr3_nt: TGCGCCAGCAGCCAGGGGACAGTACCTGGCTACACCTTC
cdr3_aa: CASSQGTVPGYTF
v_call: TRBV4-1
j_call: TRBJ1-2
d_call: TRBD1
cdr3_length: 13
clone_size: -

cdr3_nt: TGCAGCGTTGAAGGGGCCTACGAGCAGTACTTC
cdr3_aa: CSVEGAYEQYF
v_call: TRBV29-1
j_call: TRBJ2-7
d_call: -
cdr3_length: 11
clone_size: many

cdr3_nt: TGTGCCAGCAGCTTCGCCAATGGGTACGAGCAGTACTTC
cdr3_aa: CASSFANGYEQYF
v_call: TRBV7-2
j_call: TRBJ2-7
d_call: -
cdr3_length: 13
clone_size: many

cdr3_nt: TGTGCCAGCAGTTACGGTTACTTGGCGGGGGGGCTAGAGACCCAGTACTTC
cdr3_aa: CASSYGYLAGGLETQYF
v_call: TRBV6-5
j_call: TRBJ2-5
d_call: TRBD2
cdr3_length: 17
clone_size: many

cdr3_nt: TGCAGTGCTGCGGGGGAATACGAGCAGTACTTC
cdr3_aa: CSAAGEYEQYF
v_call: TRBV20-1
j_call: TRBJ2-7
d_call: TRBD2
cdr3_length: 11
clone_size: many

cdr3_nt: TGTGCCAGCAGGCCCCCCCACACTGAAGCTTTCTTT
cdr3_aa: CASRPPHTEAFF
v_call: TRBV12-3/TRBV12-4
j_call: TRBJ1-1
d_call: -
cdr3_length: 12
clone_size: few

cdr3_nt: TGTGCCAGCAGGAACGACCTGAGGGGAGATACGCAGTATTTT
cdr3_aa: CASRNDLRGDTQYF
v_call: TRBV12-3/TRBV12-4
j_call: TRBJ2-3
d_call: -
cdr3_length: 14
clone_size: many

cdr3_nt: TGCAGTGCTTCCCGGGACAGGGGGACTGAAGCTTTCTTT
cdr3_aa: CSASRDRGTEAFF
v_call: TRBV20-1
j_call: TRBJ1-1
d_call: TRBD1
cdr3_length: 13
clone_size: -

cdr3_nt: TGTGCCTGGCATGGGACAGGCCACAATGAGCAGTTCTTC
cdr3_aa: CAWHGTGHNEQFF
v_call: TRBV30
j_call: TRBJ2-1
d_call: TRBD1
cdr3_length: 13
clone_size: many

cdr3_nt: TGTGCCAGCAGCTTAGTCACGCAGGTTTTGGCCGTTGAGCAGTTCTTC
cdr3_aa: CASSLVTQVLAVEQFF
v_call: TRBV7-2
j_call: TRBJ2-1
d_call: -
cdr3_length: 16
clone_size: many

cdr3_nt: TGCAGTGCTAGGGCCCCTCCGGACACCAATTCACCCCTCCACTTT
cdr3_aa: CSARAPPDTNSPLHF
v_call: TRBV20-1
j_call: TRBJ1-6
d_call: -
cdr3_length: 15
clone_size: many

cdr3_nt: TGTGCCAGCAGCTTTAAAACTGGGGGTTGGGATGGCTACACCTTC
cdr3_aa: CASSFKTGGWDGYTF
v_call: TRBV7-2
j_call: TRBJ1-2
d_call: -
cdr3_length: 15
clone_size: -

cdr3_nt: TGCAGTGGACAGGGGGCCGCTGCCTACAATGAGCAGTTCTTC
cdr3_aa: CSGQGAAAYNEQFF
v_call: TRBV20-1
j_call: TRBJ2-1
d_call: TRBD1
cdr3_length: 14
clone_size: few

cdr3_nt: TGCAGCGGGGTAGCGGTACAGGGAGATACGCAGTATTTT
cdr3_aa: CSGVAVQGDTQYF
v_call: TRBV29-1
j_call: TRBJ2-3
d_call: -
cdr3_length: 13
clone_size: -

cdr3_nt: TGCAGTGCTAGAGCCGGGCCCCGGGGGACTCAAAATGAGCAGTTCTTC
cdr3_aa: CSARAGPRGTQNEQFF
v_call: TRBV20-1
j_call: TRBJ2-1
d_call: -
cdr3_length: 16
clone_size: -

cdr3_nt: TGTGCCAGCAGCGTAGGCGTTAGCGGGGTCCTCACAGATACGCAGTATTTT
cdr3_aa: CASSVGVSGVLTDTQYF
v_call: TRBV9
j_call: TRBJ2-3
d_call: TRBD2
cdr3_length: 17
clone_size: -

cdr3_nt: TGCGCCAGCAGCAGACAGAGCTCTGGAAACACCATATATTTT
cdr3_aa: CASSRQSSGNTIYF
v_call: TRBV4-3
j_call: TRBJ1-3
d_call: -
cdr3_length: 14
clone_size: few

cdr3_nt: TGTGCCAGCAGTTACTCGACCAGGGGGGGAGATGAAGCTTTCTTT
cdr3_aa: CASSYSTRGGDEAFF
v_call: TRBV6-5
j_call: TRBJ1-1
d_call: TRBD1
cdr3_length: 15
clone_size: -

cdr3_nt: TGCAGCGTTGAAAGGCTAGCGGTTACCTATGAGCAGTTCTTC
cdr3_aa: CSVERLAVTYEQFF
v_call: TRBV29-1
j_call: TRBJ2-1
d_call: TRBD2
cdr3_length: 14
clone_size: few

cdr3_nt: TGTGCCAGCAGCCGGGACAGCCCAGATACGCAGTATTTT
cdr3_aa: CASSRDSPDTQYF
v_call: TRBV7-2
j_call: TRBJ2-3
d_call: TRBD1
cdr3_length: 13
clone_size: many

cdr3_nt: TGCAGCGTTCTAGGAGGATACAATGAGCAGTTCTTC
cdr3_aa: CSVLGGYNEQFF
v_call: TRBV29-1
j_call: TRBJ2-1
d_call: -
cdr3_length: 12
clone_size: -

cdr3_nt: TGTGCCAGCAGTTTGGCGGACAGAAATTCACCCCTCCACTTT
cdr3_aa: CASSLADRNSPLHF
v_call: TRBV12-3/TRBV12-4
j_call: TRBJ1-6
d_call: -
cdr3_length: 14
clone_size: few

cdr3_nt: TGTGCCAGCAGGCACCGTACAGCCACTGAAGCTTTCTTT
cdr3_aa: CASRHRTATEAFF
v_call: TRBV12-3/TRBV12-4
j_call: TRBJ1-1
d_call: -
cdr3_length: 13
clone_size: -

cdr3_nt: TGTGCCAGCAGTCCAAGGTTCGGGACAGAGGACAATCAGCCCCAGCATTTT
cdr3_aa: CASSPRFGTEDNQPQHF
v_call: TRBV28
j_call: TRBJ1-5
d_call: TRBD1
cdr3_length: 17
clone_size: -

cdr3_nt: TGTGCCAGCAGCTTAGCGTCGGGGCCCAATCAGCCCCAGCATTTT
cdr3_aa: CASSLASGPNQPQHF
v_call: TRBV7-9
j_call: TRBJ1-5
d_call: -
cdr3_length: 15
clone_size: -

cdr3_nt: TGTGCCAGCAAGACCCTCTCAAATTCACCCCTCCACTTT
cdr3_aa: CASKTLSNSPLHF
v_call: TRBV6-1
j_call: TRBJ1-6
d_call: -
cdr3_length: 13
clone_size: many

cdr3_nt: TGCGCCAGCAGCTTTGTCGGGAGCTCCTACAATGAGCAGTTCTTC
cdr3_aa: CASSFVGSSYNEQFF
v_call: TRBV5-1
j_call: TRBJ2-1
d_call: -
cdr3_length: 15
clone_size: many

cdr3_nt: TGTGCCAGCAGTTCCCGGCGGGGAAACACCATATATTTT
cdr3_aa: CASSSRRGNTIYF
v_call: TRBV6-2/TRBV6-3
j_call: TRBJ1-3
d_call: -
cdr3_length: 13
clone_size: -

cdr3_nt: TGCAGTGCTAGAGTCACAGGGGACACCAAAAACATTCAGTACTTC
cdr3_aa: CSARVTGDTKNIQYF
v_call: TRBV20-1
j_call: TRBJ2-4
d_call: TRBD1
cdr3_length: 15
clone_size: -

cdr3_nt: TGTGCCAGCGGGCGGGCACCAGGCACAGATACGCAGTATTTT
cdr3_aa: CASGRAPGTDTQYF
v_call: TRBV25-1
j_call: TRBJ2-3
d_call: -
cdr3_length: 14
clone_size: -

cdr3_nt: TGCAGTGCCCACGGGCGGGGCCGCCTGAGAGAGACCCAGTACTTC
cdr3_aa: CSAHGRGRLRETQYF
v_call: TRBV20-1
j_call: TRBJ2-5
d_call: -
cdr3_length: 15
clone_size: -

cdr3_nt: TGTGCCTGGAGTTGGACATTGTCGGGGGAGCAGTACTTC
cdr3_aa: CAWSWTLSGEQYF
v_call: TRBV30
j_call: TRBJ2-7
d_call: -
cdr3_length: 13
clone_size: few

cdr3_nt: TGTGCCAGCAGCCTTTCAGCGGGGATAAACAATGAGCAGTTCTTC
cdr3_aa: CASSLSAGINNEQFF
v_call: TRBV3-1
j_call: TRBJ2-1
d_call: TRBD2
cdr3_length: 15
clone_size: -

cdr3_nt: TGTGCCAGCAGTCCAGGGGCGAACGAGCAGTACTTC
cdr3_aa: CASSPGANEQYF
v_call: TRBV12-3/TRBV12-4
j_call: TRBJ2-7
d_call: -
cdr3_length: 12
clone_size: few

cdr3_nt: TGTGCCAGCAGACGGGGACAGGGGGCAGGACAGCCCCAGCATTTT
cdr3_aa: CASRRGQGAGQPQHF
v_call: TRBV12-3/TRBV12-4
j_call: TRBJ1-5
d_call: TRBD1
cdr3_length: 15
clone_size: many